These 20 T cell receptor beta chains share one sample of origin, sequenced in a study of molecular identifiers for immune sequencing clone quantification (dated by TCRdb to the late 2010s). The library came from PCR. These reads were obtained on an Illumina HiSeq 4000. TCRdb reworked the public reads: Q25 trimming with fastp, MiXCR clone assembly, productive beta chains retained. For every CDR3 protein sequence, its rows merge into one entry that carries the most common genes and DNA. This sample has approximately 550,000 distinct CDR3 sequences in its table, and around 21% of those were observed once. Of the sample, about 0.78% falls within the top ten clones. The sequenced sample consisted of naive CD8+ T cells from blood, with Jurkat cell RNA spiked in. Explained via the paper, the cell subset or site label denotes: FACS-sorted CD8+CD4-CCR7+CD45RA+ naive T cells. The receptors originated from a human donor in good health. Some libraries in this study had Jurkat cell RNA spiked in.

J is TRBJ2-1 and V is TRBV18; 9 nucleotides line up with TRBD2. The CDR3 sequence is 18 residues long. The germline V gene encodes CDR1 KGHSH and CDR2 LQKENI. Losses at the gene ends were 3 bases for V and 5 bases for J; bases not matched to a gene: 14. Here the CDR3 reads CASSPLGPQTSGDNEQFF. The CDR3 DNA reads as TGTGCCAGCTCACCTTTAGGGCCCCAGACTAGCGGTGACAATGAGCAGTTCTTC.

As for this clonotype: Given a much more abundant clone one base away, this may be a read error. The rearrangement links TRBV20-1 to TRBJ2-7; TRBD2 agrees at 12 bases. CDR1 is DFQATT and CDR2 is SNEGSKA in the germline V gene (reference sequence). The CDR3 is 15 residues long. The CDR3 sequence is CSARGGTSGQYEQHF. In DNA form, the CDR3 reads TGCAGTGCTAGAGGAGGGACTAGCGGGCAGTACGAGCAGCACTTC.

This clonotype came up many times. The chain employs TRBV7-9 and TRBJ2-3, with 10 bases matching TRBD1. The CDR3 totals 17 residues. Germline lookup yields CDR1 SEHNR and CDR2 FQNEAQ (reference sequence). V trimming: 4 bases; J trimming: 2 bases; junction bases outside the gene matches: 9. CDR3 sequence: CASSSLFGTGATDTQYF. The CDR3 DNA follows: TGTGCCAGCAGCTCGTTATTTGGGACAGGGGCCACAGATACGCAGTATTTT.

The rearrangement joins TRBV7-9 to TRBJ1-1, with no clear D. The CDR3 has 14 amino acids. The germline V gene encodes CDR1 SEHNR and CDR2 FQNEAQ (reference sequence). Trimming cost V 1 base and J 3 bases, with 9 bases left between them. CDR3 in amino acids: CASSLGVQYTEAFF. Here the CDR3 DNA reads TGTGCCAGCAGCTTAGGAGTACAGTACACTGAAGCTTTCTTT. Full variable domain (missing parts from reference TRBV7-9 and TRBJ1-1): DTGVSQNPRHKITKRGQNVTFRCDPISEHNRLYWYRQTLGQGPEFLTYFQNEAQLEKSRLLSDRFSAERPKGSFSTLEIQRTEQGDSAMYLCASSLGVQYTEAFFGQGTRLTVV.

The V and J genes are TRBV20-1 and TRBJ2-5; TRBD2 aligns across 8 bases. Germline-derived CDR1 and CDR2 are DFQATT and SNEGSKA (reference sequence). This CDR3 has 17 amino acids. Trimming removed 1 base from V and 0 bases from J; junction bases left unmatched: 10. CDR3 sequence: CSARGLLGSGDQETQYF. The DNA of the CDR3 is TGCAGTGCTAGAGGTCTCCTGGGTAGCGGGGACCAAGAGACCCAGTACTTC.

This clonotype showed up many times. J is TRBJ1-6 and V is TRBV6-5; tentative D call: TRBD1 (5 bases). The CDR3 consists of 13 residues. The germline V gene has CDR1 MNHEY and CDR2 SVGAGI. V lost 8 bases to trimming and J lost 4 bases, with 9 bases between them. The CDR3 spells CASRDPYNSPLHF. The CDR3 nucleotides read TGTGCCAGCCGGGACCCTTATAATTCACCCCTCCACTTT.

This clonotype came up a few times. The chain couples TRBV19 to TRBJ1-5; a weak D match, TRBD1 (5 bases). From germline, CDR1 is LNHDA and CDR2 SQIVND (reference sequence). Trimming stripped 6 bases from V and 0 bases from J, with 18 bases between. The CDR3 has 17 residues. As DNA, the CDR3 is TGTGCCAGTAGCTTACCGAGGGGCCCGTATAGCAATCAGCCCCAGCATTTT. Amino acids: CASSLPRGPYSNQPQHF.

This clonotype was seen at least ten times. V is TRBV6-2 or TRBV6-3 and J is TRBJ2-3; D may correspond to TRBD1 or TRBD2 (5 bases each). V lost 7 bases to trimming and J lost 0 bases, with 17 bases between them. Germline V gives CDR1 MNHEY, CDR2 SVGEGT. The CDR3 totals 16 residues. CDR3: CASTPLGEISTDTQYF. The CDR3 DNA is TGTGCCAGCACCCCTTTGGGGGAGATTAGCACAGATACGCAGTATTTT.

This clonotype has at least ten counts. The rearrangement uses TRBV7-2 and TRBJ1-5; D call uncertain. This CDR3 contains 13 residues. Trimming pared 4 bases from V and 2 bases from J, leaving 6 bases between. Per germline, CDR1 SGHTA and CDR2 FQGNSA. CDR3 DNA: TGTGCCAGCAGCTGGAGTGGCAATCAGCCCCAGCATTTT. Its translation is CASSWSGNQPQHF.

Notes on this clonotype: Since the CDR3 does not end with the conserved phenylalanine or tryptophan, this likely comes from a read error. V is TRBV6-6 and J is TRBJ2-1, with D possibly TRBD1 on 6 matching bases. Trimming removed 5 bases at V and 4 bases at J, with 21 bases between. This CDR3 is 17 amino acids long. Germline-derived CDR1 and CDR2 are MNHNY and SVGAGI (reference sequence). CDR3 bases: TGTGCCAGCAGTCAGGGACACCCCGGTGGTAGATACAATGAGCAGTTCCTC. It encodes CASSQGHPGGRYNEQFL.

Comment on this clonotype: A much larger clone is a single base away; this may be a read error. The V call is TRBV13, the J call TRBJ2-6, with 10 bases aligning to TRBD1. The CDR3 totals 19 residues. Germline V lookup: CDR1 PRHDT, CDR2 FYEKMQ (reference sequence). In DNA, the CDR3 is TGTGCCAGCAGCTTCTGGGGTGACAGGGGGCTCACTGGGGCCAACGTCCCGACTTTC. Its translation: CASSFWGDRGLTGANVPTF.

This clonotype has a handful of counts. The rearrangement links TRBV25-1 to TRBJ1-6, with D uncertain. Deletions cut 3 bases from V and 8 bases from J, with 11 bases between. This CDR3 has 14 residues. Germline values: CDR1 MGHDK, CDR2 SYGVNS. The CDR3 DNA is TGTGCCAGCAGTGAGTGGTCTTGGGATTCACCCCTCCACTTT. This translates into CASSEWSWDSPLHF.

This clonotype came up a few times. The chain joins TRBV20-1 to TRBJ2-1, with TRBD2 identical over 10 bases. Per germline, CDR1 DFQATT and CDR2 SNEGSKA (reference sequence). The CDR3 is 16 amino acids. V shed 3 bases and J 0 bases; nucleotides not matched to a gene: 5. The CDR3 sequence is CSARTASGSSYNEQFF. CDR3 nucleotide sequence: TGCAGTGCTAGGACCGCTAGCGGGAGCTCCTACAATGAGCAGTTCTTC.

This sequence joins TRBV25-1 and TRBJ2-3; either TRBD1 or TRBD2 may supply D (5 bases each). Germline V gene data show CDR1 as MGHDK and CDR2 as SYGVNS. This CDR3 contains 17 residues. V lost 1 base, J lost 4 bases, and 18 bases lay in between. CDR3 loop: CASSELGTHTASDTQYF. In DNA, the CDR3 is TGTGCCAGCAGTGAATTGGGGACCCATACCGCATCAGATACGCAGTATTTT.

This clonotype occurred a few times. This rearrangement joins TRBV4-1 to TRBJ1-2; 7 bases line up with TRBD1. CDR1 is MGHRA and CDR2 is YSYEKL in the germline V gene. Trimming at V came to 0 bases and at J to 3 bases, leaving 7 bases not matched to a gene. This CDR3 spans 16 amino acids. The CDR3 here is CASSQDKRGGDYGYTF. The CDR3 coding sequence is TGCGCCAGCAGCCAAGATAAGAGAGGGGGCGACTATGGCTACACCTTC.

A few counts support this clonotype. J is TRBJ1-6 and V is TRBV30; D is unresolved. This CDR3 has 13 residues. The V end lost 6 bases, the J end lost 6 bases, and 12 bases lay between the germline ends. CDR1 and CDR2 (germline): GTSNPN, SVGIG (reference sequence). Written as DNA, the CDR3 is TGTGCCTGTACGGGCCTTGGTAATTCACCCCTCCACTTT. It codes for CACTGLGNSPLHF.

With respect to this clonotype: Being one base from a much bigger clone, this may be a read error. The gene calls are TRBV30 and TRBJ2-3; the match to TRBD1 covers 7 bases. The CDR3 has 14 residues. Germline CDR1 and CDR2: GTSNPN and SVGIG (reference sequence). The DNA of the CDR3 is TGTGCCTGGACCTGGGACAGCTACACAGATACGCAGTGTTTT. The encoded protein is CAWTWDSYTDTQCF.

A word on this clonotype: The junction and the germline gene differ at one end; a read error may be behind it. The rearrangement links TRBV4-3 to TRBJ2-2; D is ambiguous. Per the germline V gene, CDR1 is LGHNA and CDR2 is YSLEER. The CDR3 sequence is 16 residues long. The CDR3 spells CAGSQDRVRSTGELFF. CDR3 nucleotides: TGCGCCGGCAGCCAAGATCGTGTGAGGAGCACCGGGGAGCTGTTTTTT.

In its sample, this clonotype was seen a few times. In DNA form, the CDR3 reads TGTGCCAGCAGCTTTACAGGGCCCCAAGAGACCCAGTACTTC. This sequence encodes CASSFTGPQETQYF. The chain uses TRBV11-2 and TRBJ2-5, with a weak D call TRBD1 (6 bases). Germline V gene lookup returns CDR1 SGHAT and CDR2 FQNNGV. This CDR3 is built from 14 residues. The V end was cut by 3 bases, the J end by 1 base, with 9 bases between. The variable domain in full, completed from reference TRBV11-2 and TRBJ2-5, reads EAGVAQSPRYKIIEKRQSVAFWCNPISGHATLYWYQQILGQGPKLLIQFQNNGVVDDSQLPKDRFSAERLKGVDSTLKIQPAKLEDSAVYLCASSFTGPQETQYFGPGTRLLVL.

This clonotype was seen a handful of times. The chain carries TRBV12-3 or TRBV12-4 and TRBJ2-7; TRBD2 matches at 13 bases. CDR3 length equals 16 residues. V trimming: 6 bases; J trimming: 1 base; junction bases outside the gene matches: 6. CDR3 DNA: TGTGCCAGCAGATCCGGGACTAGCGGGGATTCCTACGAGCAGTACTTC. This gives the protein CASRSGTSGDSYEQYF.